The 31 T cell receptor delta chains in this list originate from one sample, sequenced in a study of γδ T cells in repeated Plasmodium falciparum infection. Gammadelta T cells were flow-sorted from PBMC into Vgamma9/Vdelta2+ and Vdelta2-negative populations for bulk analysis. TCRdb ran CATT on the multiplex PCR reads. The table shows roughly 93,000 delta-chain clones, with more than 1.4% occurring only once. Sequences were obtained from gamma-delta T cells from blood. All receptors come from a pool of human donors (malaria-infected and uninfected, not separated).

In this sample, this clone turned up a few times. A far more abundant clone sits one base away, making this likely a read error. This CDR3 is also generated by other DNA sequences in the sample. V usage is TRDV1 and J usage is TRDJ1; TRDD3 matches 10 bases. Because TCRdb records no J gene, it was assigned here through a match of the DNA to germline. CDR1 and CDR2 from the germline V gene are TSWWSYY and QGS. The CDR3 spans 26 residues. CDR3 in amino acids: CALGATPSWLSTGGFHRFYHTDKLIF. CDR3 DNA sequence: TGCGCTCTTGGGGCCACGCCTTCTTGGCTATCAACTGGGGGATTTCATCGATTTTATCACACCGATAAACTCATCTTT.

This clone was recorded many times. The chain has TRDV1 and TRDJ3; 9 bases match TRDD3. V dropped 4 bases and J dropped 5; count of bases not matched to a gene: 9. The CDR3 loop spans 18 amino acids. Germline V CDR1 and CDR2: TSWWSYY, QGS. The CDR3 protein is CALGAGGFGSRDTRQMFF. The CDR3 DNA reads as TGTGCTCTTGGGGCTGGGGGATTCGGTTCAAGGGACACCCGACAGATGTTTTTC.

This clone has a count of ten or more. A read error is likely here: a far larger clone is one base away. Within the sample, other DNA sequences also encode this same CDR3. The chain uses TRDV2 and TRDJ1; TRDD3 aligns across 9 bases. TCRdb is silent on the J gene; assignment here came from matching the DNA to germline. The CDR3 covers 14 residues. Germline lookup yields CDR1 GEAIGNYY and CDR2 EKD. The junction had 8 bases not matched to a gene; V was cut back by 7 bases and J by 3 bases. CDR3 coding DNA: TGTGCCTGCGACCCCTGGGGGATCCCCGATAAACTCATCTTT. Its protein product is CACDPWGIPDKLIF.

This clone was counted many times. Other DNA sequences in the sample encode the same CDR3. The CDR3 spells CALGEHLPYWGIRSSSWDTRQMFF. For the CDR3, the DNA is TGTGCTCTTGGGGAACATCTCCCGTACTGGGGGATACGTTCTAGCTCCTGGGACACCCGACAGATGTTTTTC. The J gene is TRDJ3, the V gene TRDV1; 13 bases fit TRDD3. Germline V gives CDR1 TSWWSYY, CDR2 QGS. The V and J ends lost 1 base and 0 bases, in that order; junction bases with no gene match: 15. The CDR3 is 24 amino acids.

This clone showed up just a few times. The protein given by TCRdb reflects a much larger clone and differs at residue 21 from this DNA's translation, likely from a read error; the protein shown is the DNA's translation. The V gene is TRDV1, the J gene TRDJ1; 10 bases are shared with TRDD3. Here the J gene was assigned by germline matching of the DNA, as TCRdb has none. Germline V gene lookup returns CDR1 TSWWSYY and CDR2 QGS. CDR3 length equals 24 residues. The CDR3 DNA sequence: TGTGCTCTTGGGGAACTGGGCAGTCGGGTACCCTTCATTACTGGGGGATCCCACACCGATAGACTCATCTTT. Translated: CALGELGSRVPFITGGSHTDRLIF.

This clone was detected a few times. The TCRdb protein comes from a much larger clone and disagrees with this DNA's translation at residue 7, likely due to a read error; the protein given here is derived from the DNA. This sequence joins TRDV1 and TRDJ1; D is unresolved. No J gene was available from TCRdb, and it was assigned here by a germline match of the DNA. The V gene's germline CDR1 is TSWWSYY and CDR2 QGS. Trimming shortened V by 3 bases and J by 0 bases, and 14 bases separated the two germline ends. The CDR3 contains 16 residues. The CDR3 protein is CALGDPFRRYTDKLIF. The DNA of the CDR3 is TGTGCTCTTGGGGATCCTTTCCGACGGTACACCGATAAACTCATCTTT.

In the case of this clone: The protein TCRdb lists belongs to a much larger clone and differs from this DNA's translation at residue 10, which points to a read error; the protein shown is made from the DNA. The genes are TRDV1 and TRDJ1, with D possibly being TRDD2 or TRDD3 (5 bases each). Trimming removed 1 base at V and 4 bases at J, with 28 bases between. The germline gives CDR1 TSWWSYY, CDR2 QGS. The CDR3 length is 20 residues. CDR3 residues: CALGEPGALHSGGPSDKLIF. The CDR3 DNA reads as TGTGCTCTTGGGGAACCGGGGGCCCTACACTCCGGGGGGCCAAGCGATAAACTCATCTTT.

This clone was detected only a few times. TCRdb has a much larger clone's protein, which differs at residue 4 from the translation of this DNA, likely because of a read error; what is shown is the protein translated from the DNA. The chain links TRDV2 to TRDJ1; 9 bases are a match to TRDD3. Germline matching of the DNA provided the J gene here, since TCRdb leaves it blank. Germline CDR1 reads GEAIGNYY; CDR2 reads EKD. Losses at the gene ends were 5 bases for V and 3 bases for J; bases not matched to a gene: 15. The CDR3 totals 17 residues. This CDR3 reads CACGTMGIRVEADKLIF. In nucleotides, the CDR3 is TGTGCCTGTGGCACGATGGGGATACGCGTGGAGGCCGATAAACTCATCTTT.

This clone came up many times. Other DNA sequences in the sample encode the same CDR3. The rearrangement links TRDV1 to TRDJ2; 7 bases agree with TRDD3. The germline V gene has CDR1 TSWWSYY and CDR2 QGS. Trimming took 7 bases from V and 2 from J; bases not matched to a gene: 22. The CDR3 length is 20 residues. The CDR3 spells CALVGPTSYWGQILTAQLFF. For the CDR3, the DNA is TGTGCTCTTGTGGGGCCTACGAGCTACTGGGGACAAATCTTGACAGCACAACTCTTCTTT.

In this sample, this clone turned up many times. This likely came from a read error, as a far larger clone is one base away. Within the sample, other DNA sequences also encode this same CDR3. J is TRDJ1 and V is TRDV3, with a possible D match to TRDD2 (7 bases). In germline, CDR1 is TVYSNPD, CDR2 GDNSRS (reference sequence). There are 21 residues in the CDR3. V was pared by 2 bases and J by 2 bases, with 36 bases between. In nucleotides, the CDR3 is TGTGCCTTTTCCCCAGTTCCTACATCTCGACTACTGGGAGACCTAACCGATAAACTCATCTTT. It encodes CAFSPVPTSRLLGDLTDKLIF.

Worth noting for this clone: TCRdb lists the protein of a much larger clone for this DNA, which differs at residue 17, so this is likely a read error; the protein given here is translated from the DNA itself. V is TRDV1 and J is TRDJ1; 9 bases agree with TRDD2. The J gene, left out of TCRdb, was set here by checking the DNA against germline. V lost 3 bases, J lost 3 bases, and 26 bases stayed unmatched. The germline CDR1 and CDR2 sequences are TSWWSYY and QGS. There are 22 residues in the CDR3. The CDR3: CALGDPTFLLDIDTAFADKLIF. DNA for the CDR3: TGTGCTCTTGGGGACCCTACCTTCCTACTGGATATCGATACGGCATTCGCCGATAAACTCATCTTT.

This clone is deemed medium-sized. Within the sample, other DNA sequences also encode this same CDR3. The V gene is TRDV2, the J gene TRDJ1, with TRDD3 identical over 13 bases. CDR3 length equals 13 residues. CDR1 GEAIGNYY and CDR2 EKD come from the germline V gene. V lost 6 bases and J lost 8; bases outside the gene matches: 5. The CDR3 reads CACLTGGYEKLIF. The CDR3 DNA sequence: TGTGCCTGTCTGACTGGGGGATACGAAAAACTCATCTTT.

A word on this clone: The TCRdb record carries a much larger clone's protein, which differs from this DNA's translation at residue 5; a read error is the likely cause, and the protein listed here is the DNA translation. The CDR3 coding sequence is TGTGCTCTTGGGGGGATTCCTAGACATTTCGTACTGGGGGATACTCCGTACACCGATAAACTCATCTTT. It yields the protein CALGGIPRHFVLGDTPYTDKLIF. This rearrangement joins TRDV1 to TRDJ1; TRDD3 matches 12 bases. The J gene is not listed in TCRdb, so it was assigned here from a DNA match to germline. This CDR3 has 23 amino acids. V dropped 4 bases and J dropped 0; count of bases not matched to a gene: 24. From germline, CDR1 is TSWWSYY and CDR2 QGS.

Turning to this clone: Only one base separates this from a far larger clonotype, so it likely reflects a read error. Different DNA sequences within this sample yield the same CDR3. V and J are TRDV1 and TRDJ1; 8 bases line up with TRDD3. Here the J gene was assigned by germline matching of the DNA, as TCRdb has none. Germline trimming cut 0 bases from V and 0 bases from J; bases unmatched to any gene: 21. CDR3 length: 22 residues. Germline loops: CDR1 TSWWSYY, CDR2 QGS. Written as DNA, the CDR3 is TGTGCTCTTGGGGAACTAAGGCTGACCTTCTGGGGGAAAACTAGCTACACCGATAAACTCATCTTT. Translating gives CALGELRLTFWGKTSYTDKLIF.

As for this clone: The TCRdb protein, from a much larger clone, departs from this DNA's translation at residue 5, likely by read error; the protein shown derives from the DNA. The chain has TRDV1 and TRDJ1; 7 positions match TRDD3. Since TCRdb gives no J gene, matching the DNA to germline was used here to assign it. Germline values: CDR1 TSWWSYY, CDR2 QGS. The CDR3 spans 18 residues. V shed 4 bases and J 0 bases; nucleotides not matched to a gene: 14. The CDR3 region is CALGGLWGGRFYTDKLIF. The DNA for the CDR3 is TGTGCTCTTGGGGGACTCTGGGGGGGGAGATTCTACACCGATAAACTCATCTTT.

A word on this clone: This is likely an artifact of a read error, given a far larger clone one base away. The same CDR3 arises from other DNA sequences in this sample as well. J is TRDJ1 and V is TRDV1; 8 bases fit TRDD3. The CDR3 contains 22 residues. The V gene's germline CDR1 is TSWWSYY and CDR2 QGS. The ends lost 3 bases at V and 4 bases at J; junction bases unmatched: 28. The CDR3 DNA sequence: TGTGCTCTTGGGGAGGCTACGAGGTGGGGGATTTGCTGCCCGTTGACCGGCGATAAACTCATCTTT. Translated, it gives CALGEATRWGICCPLTGDKLIF.

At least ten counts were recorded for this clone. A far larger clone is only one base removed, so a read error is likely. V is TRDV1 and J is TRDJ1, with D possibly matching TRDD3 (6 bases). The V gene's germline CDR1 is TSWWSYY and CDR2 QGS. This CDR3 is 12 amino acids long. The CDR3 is CAPGMGADKLIF. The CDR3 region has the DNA TGTGCTCCTGGGATGGGGGCCGATAAACTCATCTTT.

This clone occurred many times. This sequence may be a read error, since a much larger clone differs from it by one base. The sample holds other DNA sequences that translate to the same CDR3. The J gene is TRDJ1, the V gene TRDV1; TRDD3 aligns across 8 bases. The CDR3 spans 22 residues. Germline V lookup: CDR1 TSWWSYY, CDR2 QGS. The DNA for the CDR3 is TGTGCTCTTGAGGCCCCGCCGTCCCATACTGGGGGCCGACAACTGTACACCGATAAACTCATCTTC. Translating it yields CALEAPPSHTGGRQLYTDKLIF.

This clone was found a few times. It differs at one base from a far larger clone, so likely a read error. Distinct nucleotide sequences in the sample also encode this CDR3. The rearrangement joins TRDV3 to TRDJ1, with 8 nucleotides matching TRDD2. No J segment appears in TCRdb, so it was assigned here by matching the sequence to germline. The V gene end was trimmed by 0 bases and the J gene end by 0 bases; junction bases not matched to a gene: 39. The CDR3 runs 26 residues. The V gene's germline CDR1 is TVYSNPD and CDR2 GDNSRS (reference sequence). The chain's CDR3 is CAFSSVHTSYTRRVDIPRYDTDKLIF. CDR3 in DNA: TGTGCCTTTAGCTCCGTCCATACTTCCTACACACGGAGGGTGGACATACCCAGATACGACACCGATAAACTCATCTTT.

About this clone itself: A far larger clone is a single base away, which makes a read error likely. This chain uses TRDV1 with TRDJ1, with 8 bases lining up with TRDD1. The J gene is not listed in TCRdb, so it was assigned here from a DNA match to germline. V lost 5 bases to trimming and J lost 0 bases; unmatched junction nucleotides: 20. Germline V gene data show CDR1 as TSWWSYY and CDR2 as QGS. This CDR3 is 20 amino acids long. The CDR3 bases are TGTGCTCTTGGGTCCCCTACTGAAATAGTAGGGGATCGGTACACCGATAAACTCATCTTT. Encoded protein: CALGSPTEIVGDRYTDKLIF.

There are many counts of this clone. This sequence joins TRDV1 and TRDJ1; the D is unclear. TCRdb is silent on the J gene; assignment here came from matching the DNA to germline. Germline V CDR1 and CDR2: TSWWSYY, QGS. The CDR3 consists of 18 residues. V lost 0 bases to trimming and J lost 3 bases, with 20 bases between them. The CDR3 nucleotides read TGTGCTCTTGGGGAACTCCGGCGCCGCCTGGCCCCCCCCGATAAACTCATCTTT. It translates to CALGELRRRLAPPDKLIF.

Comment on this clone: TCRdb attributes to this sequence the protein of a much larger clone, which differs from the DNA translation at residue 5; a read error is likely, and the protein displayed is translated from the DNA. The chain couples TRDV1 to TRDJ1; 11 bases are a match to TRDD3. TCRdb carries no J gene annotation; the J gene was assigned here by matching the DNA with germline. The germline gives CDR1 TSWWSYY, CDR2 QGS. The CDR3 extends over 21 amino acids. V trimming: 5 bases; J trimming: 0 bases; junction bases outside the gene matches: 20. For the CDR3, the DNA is TGTGCTCTTGGGCTCTTCAGGCCCTGGGGGATACCCGCACGGTACACCGATAAACTCATCTTT. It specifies CALGLFRPWGIPARYTDKLIF.

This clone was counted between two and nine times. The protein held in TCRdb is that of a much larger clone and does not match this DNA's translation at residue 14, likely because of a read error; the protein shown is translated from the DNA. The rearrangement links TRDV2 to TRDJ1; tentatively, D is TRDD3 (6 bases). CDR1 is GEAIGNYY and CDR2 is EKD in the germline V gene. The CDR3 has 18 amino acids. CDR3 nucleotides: TGTGCCTGTGACACCGTTTACCGTGGGGGGAGAGACACCGGTAAACTCATCTTT. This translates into CACDTVYRGGRDTGKLIF.

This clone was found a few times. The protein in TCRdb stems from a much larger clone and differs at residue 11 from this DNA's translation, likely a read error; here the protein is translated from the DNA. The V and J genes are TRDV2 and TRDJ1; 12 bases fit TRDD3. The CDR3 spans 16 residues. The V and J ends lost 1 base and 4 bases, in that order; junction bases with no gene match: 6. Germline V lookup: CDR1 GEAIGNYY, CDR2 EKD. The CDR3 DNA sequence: TGTGCCTGTGACACTCGGTCTGGGGGATACGGCGATAAACTCATCTTT. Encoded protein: CACDTRSGGYGDKLIF.

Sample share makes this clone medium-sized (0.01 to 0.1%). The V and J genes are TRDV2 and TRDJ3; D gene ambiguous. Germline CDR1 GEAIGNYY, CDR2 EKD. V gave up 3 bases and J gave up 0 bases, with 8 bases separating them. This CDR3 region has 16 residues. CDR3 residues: CACDPRSSWDTRQMFF. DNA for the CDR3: TGTGCCTGTGACCCGCGGAGCTCCTGGGACACCCGACAGATGTTTTTC.

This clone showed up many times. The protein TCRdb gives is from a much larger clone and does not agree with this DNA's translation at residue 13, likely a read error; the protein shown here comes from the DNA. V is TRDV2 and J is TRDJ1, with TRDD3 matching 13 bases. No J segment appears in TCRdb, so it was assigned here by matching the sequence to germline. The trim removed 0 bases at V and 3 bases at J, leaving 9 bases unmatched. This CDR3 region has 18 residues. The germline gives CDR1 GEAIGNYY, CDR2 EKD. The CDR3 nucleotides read TGTGCCTGTGACACCTTACTGGGGGATACGATGAGCGCCGATAAACTCATCTTT. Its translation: CACDTLLGDTMSADKLIF.

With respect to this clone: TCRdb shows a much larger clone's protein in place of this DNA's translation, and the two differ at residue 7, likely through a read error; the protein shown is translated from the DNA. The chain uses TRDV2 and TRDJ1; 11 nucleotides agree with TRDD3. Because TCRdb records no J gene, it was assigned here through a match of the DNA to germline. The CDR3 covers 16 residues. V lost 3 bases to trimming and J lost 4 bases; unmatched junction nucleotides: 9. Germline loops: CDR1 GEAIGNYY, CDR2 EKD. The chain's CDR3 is CACDPVPGGYNDKLIF. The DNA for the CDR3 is TGTGCCTGTGACCCTGTCCCTGGGGGATACAACGATAAACTCATCTTT.

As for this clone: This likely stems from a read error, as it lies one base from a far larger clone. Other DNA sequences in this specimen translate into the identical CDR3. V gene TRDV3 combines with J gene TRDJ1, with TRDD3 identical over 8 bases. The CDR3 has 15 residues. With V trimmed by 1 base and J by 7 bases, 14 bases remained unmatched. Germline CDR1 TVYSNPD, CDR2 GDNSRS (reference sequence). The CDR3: CAFMVRTGGYAKLIF. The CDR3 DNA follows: TGTGCCTTTATGGTCCGTACTGGGGGGTACGCTAAACTCATCTTT.

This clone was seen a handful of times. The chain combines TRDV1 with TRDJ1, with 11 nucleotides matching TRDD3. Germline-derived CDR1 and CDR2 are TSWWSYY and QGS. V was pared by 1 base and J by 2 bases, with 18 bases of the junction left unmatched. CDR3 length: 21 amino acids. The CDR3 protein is CALGEPPSAVVLGDKTDKLIF. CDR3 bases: TGTGCTCTTGGGGAACCCCCTTCGGCAGTAGTACTGGGGGATAAAACCGATAAACTCATCTTT.

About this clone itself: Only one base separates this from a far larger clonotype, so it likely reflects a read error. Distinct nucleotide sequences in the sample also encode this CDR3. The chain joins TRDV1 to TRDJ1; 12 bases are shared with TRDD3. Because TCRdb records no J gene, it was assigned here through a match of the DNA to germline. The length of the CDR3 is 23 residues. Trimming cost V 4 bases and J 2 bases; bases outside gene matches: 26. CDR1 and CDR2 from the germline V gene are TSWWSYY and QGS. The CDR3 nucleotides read TGTGCTCTTGGGGCTAGGCCTCTTCCTAATAGTCTGGGGGATACGGGTTATACCGATAAACTCATCTTT. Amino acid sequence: CALGARPLPNSLGDTGYTDKLIF.

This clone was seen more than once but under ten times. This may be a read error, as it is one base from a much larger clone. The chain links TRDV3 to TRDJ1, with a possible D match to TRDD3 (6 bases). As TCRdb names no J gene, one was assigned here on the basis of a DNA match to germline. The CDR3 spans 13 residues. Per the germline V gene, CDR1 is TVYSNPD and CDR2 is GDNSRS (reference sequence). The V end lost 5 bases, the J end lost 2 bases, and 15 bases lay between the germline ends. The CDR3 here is CAPLLGPTDKLIF. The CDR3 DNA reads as TGTGCCCCCTTACTGGGACCTACCGATAAACTCATCTTT.